The entry below describes one TCR beta chain. This CDR3 comprises 15 residues. The germline gives CDR1 SGHTA, CDR2 FQGNSA. The junction had 7 bases not matched to a gene; V was cut back by 4 bases and J by 6 bases. This specimen belongs to a study of T cell changes during pregnancy in multiple sclerosis. Repertoires were generated with immunoSEQ multiplex PCR, while TCRdb's copy carries only in-frame clones and drops some. The sample shows tens of thousands of clones, approximately 90% of them seen only once. The source material was CD4+ T cells from peripheral blood mononuclear cells, sampled in the first trimester of pregnancy. The chain carries TRBV7-2 and TRBJ2-3, with TRBD2 matching over 10 bases. This clonotype was obtained from a female donor in good health, enrolled as a control in a pregnancy study. The CDR3 loop reads CASSWLAGGSDTQYF. The CDR3 region has the DNA TGTGCCAGCAGCTGGTTAGCGGGGGGTTCGGATACGCAGTATTTT.